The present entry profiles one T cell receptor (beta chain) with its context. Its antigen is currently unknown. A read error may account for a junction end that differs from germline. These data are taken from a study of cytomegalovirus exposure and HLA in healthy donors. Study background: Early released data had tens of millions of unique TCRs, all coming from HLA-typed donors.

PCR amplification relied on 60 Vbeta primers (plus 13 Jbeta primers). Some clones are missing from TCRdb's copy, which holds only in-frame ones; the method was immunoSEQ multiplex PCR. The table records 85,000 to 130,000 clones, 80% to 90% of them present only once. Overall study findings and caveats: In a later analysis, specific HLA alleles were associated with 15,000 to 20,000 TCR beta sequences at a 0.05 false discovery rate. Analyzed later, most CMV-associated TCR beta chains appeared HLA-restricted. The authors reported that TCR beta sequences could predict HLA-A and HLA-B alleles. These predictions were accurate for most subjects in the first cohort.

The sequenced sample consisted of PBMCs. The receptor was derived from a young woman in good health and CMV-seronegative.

The CDR3, as DNA: TGTTCCAGCAGCCCCGGGGACTATGGCTACACCTTC. Its translation is CSSSPGDYGYTF. The V and J genes are TRBV7-9 and TRBJ1-2; the D is unclear. Germline V gene lookup returns CDR1 SEHNR and CDR2 FQNEAQ (reference sequence). The CDR3 has 12 amino acids.